The 24 T cell receptor beta chains listed next were all sequenced from one sample in a study of T cell responses to AZD1222 COVID-19 vaccine. The method was immunoSEQ multiplex PCR; TCRdb's version includes in-frame clones alone and lacks a portion of them. The sample lists over 65,000 clones, around 85% occurring once. Specimen: peripheral blood, collected on day 0 of AZD1222 vaccination. The source is an adult in good health.

The CDR3 sequence is CASGDSGRAYEQYF. CDR3 bases: TGTGCCAGCGGGGATAGCGGGAGGGCCTACGAGCAGTACTTC. This chain joins TRBV2 and TRBJ2-7; 11 bases align to TRBD2. The germline V gene encodes CDR1 SNHLY and CDR2 FYNNEI. V lost 8 bases and J lost 2; bases outside the gene matches: 5. The CDR3 runs to 14 residues.

The table lists this clone with a few counts. The rearrangement joins TRBV29-1 to TRBJ1-1; the D gene is possibly TRBD1 (6 bases). The CDR3 is made up of 12 amino acids. Germline V gene lookup returns CDR1 SQVTM and CDR2 ANQGSEA. V gave up 5 bases and J gave up 0 bases, with 7 bases separating them. CDR3 in DNA: TGCAGCGTTACAGGGATGAACACTGAAGCTTTCTTT. Its translation is CSVTGMNTEAFF.

V gene TRBV24-1 combines with J gene TRBJ1-5; D is undetermined. Germline CDR1 reads KGHDR; CDR2 reads SFDVKD. This CDR3 has 18 residues. Trimming shortened V by 4 bases and J by 5 bases, and 23 bases separated the two germline ends. In DNA form, the CDR3 reads TGTGCCACCAGTGACAACCAGGCAGCCGGATGGCCCTATCAGCCCCAGCATTTT. It translates to CATSDNQAAGWPYQPQHF.

The chain is built from TRBV28 and TRBJ2-7, with TRBD1 matching 8 bases. Germline assignment: CDR1 MDHEN and CDR2 SYDVKM. The junction had 5 bases not matched to a gene; V was cut back by 6 bases and J by 4 bases. This CDR3 region has 13 residues. In DNA form, the CDR3 reads TGTGCCAGCAGGGCAGGGGGCAGGTACGAGCAGTACTTC. Its protein is CASRAGGRYEQYF.

The chain joins TRBV6-5 to TRBJ1-2, with 10 bases lining up with TRBD1. Germline-derived CDR1 and CDR2 are MNHEY and SVGAGI. The CDR3 length is 16 residues. V gave up 2 bases and J gave up 5 bases; unmatched junction bases: 8. CDR3 amino acids: CASSYLRTGGGYGYTF. Written as DNA, the CDR3 is TGTGCCAGCAGTTACCTCCGGACAGGGGGAGGGTATGGCTACACCTTC.

The gene calls are TRBV28 and TRBJ2-3, with 8 bases that match TRBD1. The V gene's germline CDR1 is MDHEN and CDR2 SYDVKM. The CDR3 has 15 residues. J lost 7 bases, V lost 2 bases, and 8 bases had no gene match. The CDR3 DNA reads as TGTGCCAGCAGTTTAGGGACAGGCACCCCGAATACGCAGTATTTT. Amino acids: CASSLGTGTPNTQYF. Using reference TRBV28 and TRBJ2-3 for the parts outside the CDR3, the full variable domain is DVKVTQSSRYLVKRTGEKVFLECVQDMDHENMFWYRQDPGLGLRLIYFSYDVKMKEKGDIPEGYSVSREKKERFSLILESASTNQTSMYLCASSLGTGTPNTQYFGPGTRLTVL.

Written as DNA, the CDR3 is TGTGCCAGTAGTATCACGGGACAGAGGCAAAATGAGCAGTTCTTC. The encoded protein is CASSITGQRQNEQFF. The chain is built from TRBV19 and TRBJ2-1; 7 positions match TRBD1. V was clipped by 3 bases and J by 7 bases; unmatched bases: 9. This CDR3 spans 15 amino acids. CDR1 and CDR2 from the germline V gene are LNHDA and SQIVND (reference sequence).

The gene calls are TRBV10-3 and TRBJ2-7, with a tentative D call TRBD2 (6 bases). Trimming removed 0 bases from V and 5 bases from J, with 11 bases in between. Per germline, CDR1 ENHRY and CDR2 SYGVKD. The CDR3 spans 14 residues. The CDR3 sequence: CAISESGGLNEQYF. Here the CDR3 DNA reads TGTGCCATCAGTGAGTCAGGAGGGTTGAACGAGCAGTACTTC.

This clone was observed a single time. The chain carries TRBV29-1 and TRBJ1-1; 10 bases fit TRBD1. The CDR3 is 14 amino acids. V dropped 5 bases and J dropped 5; count of bases not matched to a gene: 8. Germline V gene lookup returns CDR1 SQVTM and CDR2 ANQGSEA. CDR3 DNA sequence: TGCAGCGTTTCGGGACAGGGGCTAGGGACTGAAGCTTTCTTT. Protein product: CSVSGQGLGTEAFF.

In its sample, this clone was seen once. The rearrangement joins TRBV27 to TRBJ2-1; 10 nucleotides line up with TRBD1. V lost 3 bases and J lost 14; bases outside the gene matches: 10. The CDR3 extends over 14 amino acids. Germline CDR1 reads MNHEY; CDR2 reads SMNVEV (reference sequence). CDR3 nucleotides: TGTGCCAGCAGTTTGGGGACAGGGGCGCCATGGGAGTTCTTC. As protein: CASSLGTGAPWEFF.

The chain recombines TRBV19 with TRBJ1-1, with D possibly TRBD1 on 6 matching bases. The CDR3 covers 17 residues. V lost 2 bases and J 0 bases, leaving 16 bases between the germline ends. Germline loops: CDR1 LNHDA, CDR2 SQIVND (reference sequence). CDR3 in DNA: TGTGCCAGTAGTATAAACCGCAAAACAGGGCTGAACACTGAAGCTTTCTTT. As protein: CASSINRKTGLNTEAFF.

The chain has TRBV27 and TRBJ1-2, with TRBD1 matching 7 bases. Unmatched junction bases numbered 7, after V lost 6 bases and J lost 3 bases. Germline values: CDR1 MNHEY, CDR2 SMNVEV (reference sequence). The CDR3 is made up of 14 amino acids. This CDR3 is CASRESRGDYGYTF. For the CDR3, the DNA is TGTGCCAGCAGAGAGTCCAGGGGGGACTATGGCTACACCTTC.

The genes are TRBV10-1 and TRBJ1-5, with a tentative D call TRBD1 (5 bases). The CDR3 runs to 18 residues. Germline CDR1 reads WNHNN; CDR2 reads SYGVQD (reference sequence). V lost 0 bases to trimming and J lost 5 bases, with 20 bases between them. The DNA of the CDR3 is TGCGCCAGCAGTGAGTCGAAGTCGAGGGCGGGGGACGATCAGCCCCAGCATTTT. Its translation is CASSESKSRAGDDQPQHF.

V gene TRBV5-1 combines with J gene TRBJ2-2; 9 bases are shared with TRBD1. V lost 1 base to trimming and J lost 7 bases; unmatched junction nucleotides: 5. Germline lookup yields CDR1 SGHRS and CDR2 YFSETQ. The CDR3 length is 15 residues. The CDR3 protein is CASSLLDRGGGELFF. DNA for the CDR3: TGCGCCAGCAGCTTGTTGGACAGGGGTGGCGGGGAGCTGTTTTTT. Filled out from reference TRBV5-1 and TRBJ2-2, the complete variable domain reads KAGVTQTPRYLIKTRGQQVTLSCSPISGHRSVSWYQQTPGQGLQFLFEYFSETQRNKGNFPGRFSGRQFSNSRSEMNVSTLELGDSALYLCASSLLDRGGGELFFGEGSRLTVL.

This chain's CDR3 is CASRIRDRGPDTQYF. The CDR3 DNA follows: TGTGCCAGTAGGATCCGGGACAGGGGGCCAGATACGCAGTATTTT. The chain has TRBV19 and TRBJ2-3; 12 bases map to TRBD1. This CDR3 contains 15 residues. V lost 6 bases and J lost 4; bases outside the gene matches: 5. Germline lookup yields CDR1 LNHDA and CDR2 SQIVND (reference sequence).

The chain joins TRBV10-3 to TRBJ1-2, with 9 nucleotides matching TRBD1. Germline loops: CDR1 ENHRY, CDR2 SYGVKD. The CDR3 contains 13 residues. The V segment lost 5 bases and the J segment 6 bases; nucleotides outside the gene matches: 4. CDR3 DNA: TGTGCCATCAGTATGGGACAGGGAGATGGCTACACCTTC. This encodes CAISMGQGDGYTF.

This chain links TRBV7-9 with TRBJ2-5, with 14 bases matching TRBD2. CDR1 is SEHNR, CDR2 FQNEAQ, per germline (reference sequence). Trimming cost V 4 bases and J 2 bases; bases outside gene matches: 3. CDR3 size: 16 residues. The CDR3 sequence: CASSSRTSGGQETQYF. The DNA of the CDR3 is TGTGCCAGCAGCTCGAGGACTAGCGGGGGGCAAGAGACCCAGTACTTC.

The chain joins TRBV7-3 to TRBJ2-7; a possible D gene is TRBD2 (6 bases). This CDR3 is 14 amino acids long. Germline V gene sequence: CDR1 SGHTA, CDR2 FQGTGA. Trimming removed 4 bases at V and 0 bases at J, with 10 bases between. The CDR3 DNA is TGTGCCAGCAGCTGGGACTCGACCTCCTACGAGCAGTACTTC. Protein: CASSWDSTSYEQYF.

V and J are TRBV25-1 and TRBJ2-3, with 9 bases fitting TRBD2. V lost 6 bases, J lost 0 bases, and 4 bases stayed unmatched. CDR3 size: 15 residues. Germline lookup yields CDR1 MGHDK and CDR2 SYGVNS. CDR3 sequence (DNA): TGTGCCAGCAGCGGACTAGCGAGAAGCACAGATACGCAGTATTTT. Translated: CASSGLARSTDTQYF. Drawing the rest from reference TRBV25-1 and TRBJ2-3, the complete variable domain is EADIYQTPRYLVIGTGKKITLECSQTMGHDKMYWYQQDPGMELHLIHYSYGVNSTEKGDLSSESTVSRIRTEHFPLTLESARPSHTSQYLCASSGLARSTDTQYFGPGTRLTVL.

This clone was detected many times. This chain connects TRBV5-1 to TRBJ2-1; no definite D call. Trimming removed 0 bases from V and 3 bases from J, with 10 bases in between. The CDR3 is 15 amino acids. Germline V gene lookup returns CDR1 SGHRS and CDR2 YFSETQ. Here the CDR3 DNA reads TGCGCCAGCAGCTTGGATGGCGGATTCTACAATGAGCAGTTCTTC. This translates into CASSLDGGFYNEQFF.

The rearrangement uses TRBV4-1 and TRBJ2-1; TRBD1 is a possible D gene (5 bases). This CDR3 region has 18 residues. The germline V gene encodes CDR1 MGHRA and CDR2 YSYEKL. Trimming shortened V by 1 base and J by 10 bases, and 26 bases separated the two germline ends. For the CDR3, the DNA is TGCGCCAGCAGCCAAGGGATCTCAGGGCAGGGTAACAGACGCGAGCAGTTCTTC. This codes for CASSQGISGQGNRREQFF.

The chain combines TRBV24-1 with TRBJ2-3; TRBD2 agrees at 13 bases. With 5 bases clipped from V and 2 bases from J, the junction kept 12 bases outside the gene matches. The CDR3 contains 19 residues. CDR1 KGHDR and CDR2 SFDVKD come from the germline V gene. The CDR3 here is CATSGVGLAGTPLTDTQYF. The CDR3 nucleotides are TGTGCCACCAGTGGGGTGGGACTAGCGGGGACCCCGCTCACAGATACGCAGTATTTT.

The gene calls are TRBV27 and TRBJ1-5; the D is unclear. V was trimmed by 7 bases and J by 0 bases, leaving 16 bases between them. The CDR3 extends over 16 amino acids. Germline CDR1 and CDR2: MNHEY and SMNVEV (reference sequence). In DNA, the CDR3 is TGTGCCAGCATCTTTGCTGGAGGCGATAGCAATCAGCCCCAGCATTTT. Translated, it gives CASIFAGGDSNQPQHF.

The chain couples TRBV5-1 to TRBJ2-2, with a weak D call TRBD2 (5 bases). Trimming took off 2 bases at V and 0 bases at J, with 11 bases between the two ends. The CDR3 extends over 16 amino acids. CDR1 and CDR2 (germline): SGHRS, YFSETQ. Written as DNA, the CDR3 is TGCGCCAGCAGCTTCGGCGGAGGCGCGAACACCGGGGAGCTGTTTTTT. The encoded protein is CASSFGGGANTGELFF.